This is a list of T cell receptor beta chains from one sample in a study of blood T cell repertoires in COVID-19. The assay was immunoSEQ multiplex PCR, and TCRdb's table has in-frame clones only and misses some. The repertoire holds some 21,000 clones, with approximately 86% as singletons. Sequencing was done on a sample of peripheral blood. The receptors stem from a human donor with acute or convalescent COVID-19. The donor label of this sample is uncertain. The CDR3 runs from the conserved cysteine through the conserved F or W. A D gene is named only where the DNA matches it firmly. Size is stated for part of the rows, as once, few or many counts, or as a class when the clone is expanded.

.,TRBJ2-6,.,TRBV30,CAWSVRQGSSGANVLTF,TGTGCCTGGAGTGTACGCCAGGGAAGCTCTGGGGCCAACGTCCTGACTTTC
.,TRBJ2-7,TRBD1,TRBV6-2/TRBV6-3,CASSNRDRVISEQYF,TGTGCCAGCAGTAACCGGGACAGGGTCATAAGCGAGCAGTACTTC
.,TRBJ2-5,.,TRBV24-1,CAPLRRGRGETQYF,TGTGCCCCGCTGCGGAGGGGAAGGGGAGAGACCCAGTACTTC
.,TRBJ2-7,TRBD1,TRBV6-5,CASRAGQGSSYEQYF,TGTGCCAGCAGAGCCGGACAGGGAAGCTCCTACGAGCAGTACTTC
.,TRBJ2-5,TRBD2,TRBV6-1,CASSGSRTSDKLGGETQYF,TGTGCCAGCAGTGGCTCTCGGACTAGCGATAAACTAGGAGGAGAGACCCAGTACTTC
.,TRBJ2-2,.,TRBV6-5,CASRPGGANTGELFF,TGTGCCAGCAGACCGGGCGGGGCGAACACCGGGGAGCTGTTTTTT
.,TRBJ2-4,.,TRBV5-1,CASSLEGAGLAKNIQYF,TGCGCCAGCAGCTTGGAGGGGGCGGGGTTAGCCAAAAACATTCAGTACTTC
once,TRBJ2-3,.,TRBV4-3,CASSQDRTSTDTQYF,TGCGCCAGCAGCCAAGATAGGACTAGCACAGATACGCAGTATTTT
.,TRBJ2-1,.,TRBV9,CASSASGRGENEQFF,TGTGCCAGCAGCGCCTCGGGCAGGGGAGAGAATGAGCAGTTCTTC
.,TRBJ2-1,TRBD2,TRBV18,CASSPGLAGMTMSQFF,TGTGCCAGCTCACCTGGGCTAGCGGGGATGACAATGTCGCAGTTCTTC
few,TRBJ2-5,TRBD2,TRBV12-3/TRBV12-4,CASSLAGVETQYF,TGTGCCAGCAGCCTAGCGGGAGTAGAGACCCAGTACTTC
.,TRBJ2-1,TRBD1,TRBV30,CAWSPGTGGNEQFF,TGTGCCTGGAGCCCCGGGACAGGGGGGAATGAGCAGTTCTTC
.,TRBJ1-1,.,TRBV9,CASSANRENTEAFF,TGTGCCAGCAGCGCCAACAGGGAGAACACTGAAGCTTTCTTT
.,TRBJ2-3,.,TRBV11-3,CASSFDWRDTQYF,TGTGCCAGCAGCTTCGACTGGCGGGATACGCAGTATTTT
few,TRBJ1-2,.,TRBV6-6,CASSRTVNYGYTF,TGTGCCAGCAGTCGGACAGTTAACTATGGCTACACCTTC
.,TRBJ1-1,.,TRBV4-2,CASSQGGRLNTEAFF,TGTGCCAGCAGCCAAGGGGGGAGGCTAAACACTGAAGCTTTCTTT
.,TRBJ2-5,.,TRBV7-9,CASSFGDSVRETQYF,TGTGCCAGCAGCTTTGGGGACTCTGTGCGGGAGACCCAGTACTTC
.,TRBJ1-1,.,TRBV4-1,CASSPGLLNTEAFF,TGCGCCAGCAGCCCAGGGCTTCTGAACACTGAAGCTTTCTTT
once,TRBJ2-5,TRBD2,TRBV7-9,CASSLVLAGEETQYF,TGTGCCAGCAGCTTAGTACTAGCGGGAGAAGAGACCCAGTACTTC
.,TRBJ1-1,.,TRBV19,CASRTTVNTEAFF,TGTGCCAGTAGGACGACAGTGAACACTGAAGCTTTCTTT
.,TRBJ2-1,.,TRBV29-1,CSVDGGRGTLNEQFF,TGCAGCGTTGACGGGGGACGGGGGACCTTAAATGAGCAGTTCTTC
once,TRBJ2-1,.,TRBV7-9,CASSLDSQEQFF,TGTGCCAGCAGCTTAGATAGTCAAGAGCAGTTCTTC
.,TRBJ1-3,TRBD1,TRBV5-1,CASSFEGALPGNTIYF,TGCGCCAGCAGCTTCGAGGGGGCGCTCCCTGGAAACACCATATATTTT
.,TRBJ2-7,.,TRBV9,CASSVGPDGAYEQYF,TGTGCCAGCAGCGTAGGTCCTGACGGAGCATACGAGCAGTACTTC
.,TRBJ1-6,.,TRBV5-1,CASSVDRNNSPLHF,TGCGCCAGCAGCGTGGACAGAAATAATTCACCCCTCCACTTT
few,TRBJ2-5,TRBD2,TRBV5-4,CASSLGGGKQETQYF,TGTGCCAGCAGCTTGGGCGGGGGGAAACAAGAGACCCAGTACTTC
.,TRBJ1-1,.,TRBV6-5,CASRESSEAFF,TGTGCCAGCAGAGAGTCGTCTGAAGCTTTCTTT
.,TRBJ2-3,TRBD2,TRBV5-6,CASSLGPSGGAQYF,TGTGCCAGCAGCTTGGGACCAAGCGGGGGAGCGCAGTATTTT
once,TRBJ1-3,.,TRBV18,CASSPLRRQGTSGNTIYF,TGTGCCAGCTCACCCCTACGTAGGCAGGGGACCTCTGGAAACACCATATATTTT
.,TRBJ1-6,.,TRBV3-1/TRBV3-2,CASSFTPGTQGGSPLHF,TGTGCCAGCAGTTTTACCCCCGGGACTCAGGGAGGGTCACCCCTCCACTTT
.,TRBJ2-7,.,TRBV5-4,CASSSPGGAYEQYF,TGTGCCAGCAGCTCCCCGGGGGGCGCGTACGAGCAGTACTTC
.,TRBJ1-6,.,TRBV6-5,CASSYSGGDSSPLHF,TGTGCCAGCAGTTACTCAGGCGGGGATTCTTCACCCCTCCACTTT
.,TRBJ2-5,TRBD1,TRBV24-1,CATSDSRTGGLKTQYF,TGTGCCACCAGTGATTCTCGGACAGGGGGTTTGAAGACCCAGTACTTC
few,TRBJ1-6,.,TRBV6-5,CASSYSGGDNSPLHF,TGTGCCAGCAGTTACTCAGGAGGGGACAATTCACCCCTCCACTTT
.,TRBJ2-7,TRBD1,TRBV6-1,CASSEAGTGFHEQYF,TGTGCCAGCAGTGAAGCCGGGACAGGGTTCCACGAGCAGTACTTC